The clone carrying this TCR beta chain was observed at least ten times. Time point in this sample: newly diagnosed GD, antithyroid drugs for less than 3 months. The TCR library was made from RNA extracted from PBMCs. Trimming cost V 7 bases and J 5 bases, with 15 bases left between them. The germline V gene has CDR1 SNHLY and CDR2 FYNNEI. The CDR3 sequence is 14 residues long. CDR3 regions were amplified by Arm-PCR using iRepertoire HTBI primers to build TCR beta libraries. From the multiplex PCR reads, TCRdb called clonotypes with MiXCR, one entry per CDR3 protein. The sample lists about 540,000 distinct CDR3 sequences, less than 15% occurring once. This specimen comes from a study of regulatory T cells in long-lasting Graves disease. The same data also contributed to another study, on T cells in Graves' hyperthyroidism and ophthalmopathy.

Sequences were derived from peripheral blood mononuclear cells (PBMCs), sampled at new diagnosis, from a patient treated with antithyroid drugs. V and J are TRBV2 and TRBJ2-1; D might be TRBD2 (6 bases). The origin of this receptor is a man younger than 45 with Graves disease. The CDR3, as DNA: TGTGCCAGCATGGGGCAGGGAGGCCACAATGAGCAGTTCTTC. Translating it yields CASMGQGGHNEQFF.